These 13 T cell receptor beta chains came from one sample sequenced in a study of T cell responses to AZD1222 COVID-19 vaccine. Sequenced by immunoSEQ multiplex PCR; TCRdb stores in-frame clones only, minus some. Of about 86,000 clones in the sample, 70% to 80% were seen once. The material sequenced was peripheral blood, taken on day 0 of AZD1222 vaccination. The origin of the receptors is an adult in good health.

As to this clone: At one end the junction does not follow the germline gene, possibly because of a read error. CDR3 residues: CTSSISRGSGRAGTGELFF. The CDR3 coding sequence is TGTACCAGTAGTATCTCGAGGGGTAGCGGGAGGGCCGGCACCGGGGAGCTGTTTTTT. The J gene is TRBJ2-2, the V gene TRBV19, with 11 bases aligning to TRBD2. The CDR3 has 19 amino acids. Per germline, CDR1 LNHDA and CDR2 SQIVND (reference sequence).

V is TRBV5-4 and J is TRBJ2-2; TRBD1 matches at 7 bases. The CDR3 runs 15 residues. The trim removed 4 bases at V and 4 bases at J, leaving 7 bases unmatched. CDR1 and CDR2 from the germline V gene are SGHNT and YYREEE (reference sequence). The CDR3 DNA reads TGTGCCAGCAGCACCACGACAGGGACCACCGGGGAGCTGTTTTTT. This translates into CASSTTTGTTGELFF.

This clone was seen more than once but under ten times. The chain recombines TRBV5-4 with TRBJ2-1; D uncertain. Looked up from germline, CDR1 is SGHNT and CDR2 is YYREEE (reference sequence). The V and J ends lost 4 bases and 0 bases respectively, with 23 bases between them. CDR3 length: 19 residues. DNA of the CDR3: TGTGCCAGCAGCAGGTCTCTCGACATTACGGATCGCTCCTACAATGAGCAGTTCTTC. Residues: CASSRSLDITDRSYNEQFF.

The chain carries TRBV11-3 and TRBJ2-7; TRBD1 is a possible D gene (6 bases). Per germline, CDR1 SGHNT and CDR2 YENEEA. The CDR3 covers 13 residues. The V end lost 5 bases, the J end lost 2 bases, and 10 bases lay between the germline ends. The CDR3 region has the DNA TGTGCCAGCAGCCCCGGACAGACCTACGAGCAGTACTTC. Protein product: CASSPGQTYEQYF. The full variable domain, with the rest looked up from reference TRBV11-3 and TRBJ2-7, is EAGVVQSPRYKIIEKKQPVAFWCNPISGHNTLYWYLQNLGQGPELLIRYENEEAVDDSQLPKDRFSAERLKGVDSTLKIQPAELGDSAVYLCASSPGQTYEQYFGPGTRLTVT.

The CDR3 DNA follows: TGCAGCGTGGTGGGACAGGACTATGGCTACACCTTC. As protein: CSVVGQDYGYTF. The rearrangement uses TRBV29-1 and TRBJ1-2; 8 nucleotides align to TRBD1. Losses at the gene ends were 6 bases for V and 3 bases for J; bases not matched to a gene: 3. Germline CDR1 reads SQVTM; CDR2 reads ANQGSEA. The CDR3 sequence is 12 residues long.

This CDR3 reads CASSQDGGQREFYEQYF. The CDR3 nucleotides are TGCGCCAGCAGCCAAGATGGCGGGCAGCGGGAGTTCTACGAGCAGTACTTC. The rearrangement uses TRBV4-1 and TRBJ2-7; 8 positions match TRBD2. The ends lost 0 bases at V and 3 bases at J; junction bases unmatched: 10. CDR1 and CDR2 from the germline V gene are MGHRA and YSYEKL. The CDR3 has 17 residues.

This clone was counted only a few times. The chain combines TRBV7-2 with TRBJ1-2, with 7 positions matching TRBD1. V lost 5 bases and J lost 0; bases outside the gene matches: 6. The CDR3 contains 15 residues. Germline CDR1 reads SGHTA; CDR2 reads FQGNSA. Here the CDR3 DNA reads TGTGCCAGCAGCAAGGGGACAGCCGCTAACTATGGCTACACCTTC. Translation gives CASSKGTAANYGYTF.

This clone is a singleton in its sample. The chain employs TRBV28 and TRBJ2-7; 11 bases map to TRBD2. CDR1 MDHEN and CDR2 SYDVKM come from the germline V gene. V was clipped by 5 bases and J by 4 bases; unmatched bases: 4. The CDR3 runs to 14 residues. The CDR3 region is CASSATSGSYEQYF. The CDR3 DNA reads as TGTGCCAGCAGTGCCACTAGCGGGAGTTACGAGCAGTACTTC.

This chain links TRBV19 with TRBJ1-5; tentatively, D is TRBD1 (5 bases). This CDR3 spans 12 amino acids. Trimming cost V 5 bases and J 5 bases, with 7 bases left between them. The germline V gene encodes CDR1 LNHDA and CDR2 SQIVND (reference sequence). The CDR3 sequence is CASSWGDQPQHF. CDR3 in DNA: TGTGCCAGTAGTTGGGGGGATCAGCCCCAGCATTTT.

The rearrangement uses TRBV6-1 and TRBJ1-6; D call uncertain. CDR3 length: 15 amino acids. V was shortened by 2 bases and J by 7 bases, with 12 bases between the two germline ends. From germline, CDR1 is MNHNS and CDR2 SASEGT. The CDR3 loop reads CASSETKGPNSPLHF. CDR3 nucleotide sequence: TGTGCCAGCAGTGAAACGAAGGGCCCCAATTCACCCCTCCACTTT.

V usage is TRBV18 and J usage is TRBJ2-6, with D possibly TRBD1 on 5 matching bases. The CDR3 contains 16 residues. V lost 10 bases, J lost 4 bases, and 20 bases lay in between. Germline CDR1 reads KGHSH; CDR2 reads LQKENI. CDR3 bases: TGTGCCAACCTCCTTGAACAGGCGGCGGGGGCCAACGTCCTGACTTTC. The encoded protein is CANLLEQAAGANVLTF.

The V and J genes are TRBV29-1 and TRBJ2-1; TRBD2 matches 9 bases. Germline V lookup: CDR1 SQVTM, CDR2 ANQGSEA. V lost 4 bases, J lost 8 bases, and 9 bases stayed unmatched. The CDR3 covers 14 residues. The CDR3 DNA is TGCAGCGTTGTGGGCGGGAGGGCCGTAGATGAGCAGTTCTTC. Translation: CSVVGGRAVDEQFF.

The CDR3 reads CASSEGLLSSYNEQFF. CDR3 in DNA: TGTGCCAGCAGTGAGGGTCTCCTGAGCTCCTACAATGAGCAGTTCTTC. V and J are TRBV6-1 and TRBJ2-1; D unclear. V was clipped by 3 bases and J by 0 bases, with 12 bases between them. The length of the CDR3 is 16 residues. CDR1 is MNHNS and CDR2 is SASEGT in the germline V gene.